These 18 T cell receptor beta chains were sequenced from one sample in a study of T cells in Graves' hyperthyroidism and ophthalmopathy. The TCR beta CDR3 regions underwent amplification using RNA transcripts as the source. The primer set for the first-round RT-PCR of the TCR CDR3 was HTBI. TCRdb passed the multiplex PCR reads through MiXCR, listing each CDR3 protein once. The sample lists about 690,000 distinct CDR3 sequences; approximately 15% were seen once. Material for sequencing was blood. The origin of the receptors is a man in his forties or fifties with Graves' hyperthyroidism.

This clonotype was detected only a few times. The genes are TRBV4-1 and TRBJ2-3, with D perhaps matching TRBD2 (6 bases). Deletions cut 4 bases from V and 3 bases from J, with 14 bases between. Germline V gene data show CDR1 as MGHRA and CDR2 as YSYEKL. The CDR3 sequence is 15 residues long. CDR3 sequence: CASSLAGLWTDTQYF. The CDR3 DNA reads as TGCGCCAGCAGCCTCGCGGGGCTTTGGACAGATACGCAGTATTTT.

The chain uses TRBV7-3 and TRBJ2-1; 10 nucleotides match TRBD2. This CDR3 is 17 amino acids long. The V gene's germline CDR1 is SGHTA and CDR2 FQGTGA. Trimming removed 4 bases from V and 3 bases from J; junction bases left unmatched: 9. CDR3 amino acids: CASSWLAGAPNYNEQFF. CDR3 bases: TGTGCCAGCAGCTGGCTAGCGGGAGCCCCTAACTACAATGAGCAGTTCTTC.

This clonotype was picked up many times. CDR3 protein: CATHEARVGNIQYF. The CDR3, as DNA: TGTGCCACGCACGAGGCGAGAGTTGGGAACATTCAGTACTTC. This chain joins TRBV6-2 or TRBV6-3 and TRBJ2-4; D uncertain. This CDR3 comprises 14 residues. V lost 10 bases to trimming and J lost 7 bases, with 20 bases between them. Germline CDR1 reads MNHEY; CDR2 reads SVGEGT.

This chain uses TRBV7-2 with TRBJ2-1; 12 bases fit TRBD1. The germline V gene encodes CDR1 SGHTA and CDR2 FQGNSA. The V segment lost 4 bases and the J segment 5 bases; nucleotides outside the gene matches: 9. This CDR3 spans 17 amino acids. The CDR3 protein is CASSSGQGANPNNEQFF. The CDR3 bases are TGTGCCAGCAGCTCGGGACAGGGGGCAAACCCCAACAATGAGCAGTTCTTC. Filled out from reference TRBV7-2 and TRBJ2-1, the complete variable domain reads GAGVSQSPSNKVTEKGKDVELRCDPISGHTALYWYRQSLGQGLEFLIYFQGNSAPDKSGLPSDRFSAERTGGSVSTLTIQRTQQEDSAVYLCASSSGQGANPNNEQFFGPGTRLTVL.

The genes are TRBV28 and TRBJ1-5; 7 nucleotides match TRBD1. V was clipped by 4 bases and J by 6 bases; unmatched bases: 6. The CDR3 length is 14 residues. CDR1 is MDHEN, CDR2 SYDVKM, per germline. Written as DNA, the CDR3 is TGTGCCAGCAGTTCCGACAGGGTAAGTCAGCCCCAGCATTTT. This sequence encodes CASSSDRVSQPQHF.

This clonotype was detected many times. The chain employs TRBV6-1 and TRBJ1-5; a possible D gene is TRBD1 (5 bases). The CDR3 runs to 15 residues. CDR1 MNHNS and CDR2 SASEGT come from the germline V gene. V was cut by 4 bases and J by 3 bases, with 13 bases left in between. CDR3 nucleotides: TGTGCCAGCAGTGGAGACACCAGGGACAATCAGCCCCAGCATTTT. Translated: CASSGDTRDNQPQHF.

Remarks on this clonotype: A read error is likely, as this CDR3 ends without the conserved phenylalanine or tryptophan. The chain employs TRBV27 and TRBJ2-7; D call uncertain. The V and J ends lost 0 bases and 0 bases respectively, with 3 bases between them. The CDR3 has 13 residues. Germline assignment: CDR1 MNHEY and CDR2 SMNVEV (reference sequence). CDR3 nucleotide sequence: TGTGCCAGCAGTTTATCACCCTCCTACGAGCAGTACCTC. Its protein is CASSLSPSYEQYL.

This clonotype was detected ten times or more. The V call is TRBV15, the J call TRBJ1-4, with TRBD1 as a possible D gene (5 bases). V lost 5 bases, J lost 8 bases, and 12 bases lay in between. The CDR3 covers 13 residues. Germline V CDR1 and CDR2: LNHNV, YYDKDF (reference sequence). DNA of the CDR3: TGTGCCACCAGCTTCTCTGGGGGGGAAAAACTGTTTTTT. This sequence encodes CATSFSGGEKLFF.

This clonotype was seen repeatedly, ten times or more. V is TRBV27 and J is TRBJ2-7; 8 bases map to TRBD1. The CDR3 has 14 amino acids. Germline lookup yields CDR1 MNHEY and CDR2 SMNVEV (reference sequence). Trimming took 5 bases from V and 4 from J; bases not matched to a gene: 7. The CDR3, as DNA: TGTGCCAGCAGTCCCCTGGACAGGGCATACGAGCAGTACTTC. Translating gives CASSPLDRAYEQYF.

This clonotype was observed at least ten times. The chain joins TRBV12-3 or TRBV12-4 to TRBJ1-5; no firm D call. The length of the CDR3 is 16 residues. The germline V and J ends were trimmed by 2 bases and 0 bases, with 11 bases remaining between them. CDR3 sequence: CASSLFGSNSNQPQHF. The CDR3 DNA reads TGTGCCAGCAGTTTATTTGGCAGCAATAGCAATCAGCCCCAGCATTTT.

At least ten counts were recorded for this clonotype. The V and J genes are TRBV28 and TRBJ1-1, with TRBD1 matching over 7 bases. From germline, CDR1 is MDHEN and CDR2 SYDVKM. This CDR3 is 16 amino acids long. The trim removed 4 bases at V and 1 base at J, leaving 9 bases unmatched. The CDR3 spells CASSSPPGTANTEAFF. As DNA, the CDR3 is TGTGCCAGCAGTTCCCCACCCGGGACAGCGAACACTGAAGCTTTCTTT.

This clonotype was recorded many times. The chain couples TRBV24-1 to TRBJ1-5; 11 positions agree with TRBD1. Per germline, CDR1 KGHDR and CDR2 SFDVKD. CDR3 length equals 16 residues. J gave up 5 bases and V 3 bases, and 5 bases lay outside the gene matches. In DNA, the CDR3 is TGTGCCACCAGTGATCCCGGACAGGGGGCTCATCAGCCCCAGCATTTT. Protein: CATSDPGQGAHQPQHF.

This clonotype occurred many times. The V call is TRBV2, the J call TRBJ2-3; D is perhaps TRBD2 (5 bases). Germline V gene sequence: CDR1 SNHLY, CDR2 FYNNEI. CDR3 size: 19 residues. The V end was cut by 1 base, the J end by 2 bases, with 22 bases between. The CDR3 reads CASSEVGIIATLDTDTQYF. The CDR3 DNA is TGTGCCAGCAGTGAAGTGGGAATTATAGCGACACTTGACACAGATACGCAGTATTTT. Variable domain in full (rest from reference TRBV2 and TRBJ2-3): EPEVTQTPSHQVTQMGQEVILRCVPISNHLYFYWYRQILGQKVEFLVSFYNNEISEKSEIFDDQFSVERPDGSNFTLKIRSTKLEDSAMYFCASSEVGIIATLDTDTQYFGPGTRLTVL.

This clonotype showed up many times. In nucleotides, the CDR3 is TGTGCCAGCGGACTCTTAAGCAATCAGCCCCAGCATTTT. This encodes CASGLLSNQPQHF. This chain joins TRBV27 and TRBJ1-5, with unresolved D. Looked up from germline, CDR1 is MNHEY and CDR2 is SMNVEV (reference sequence). The CDR3 is 13 amino acids. Trimming shortened V by 8 bases and J by 1 base, and 9 bases separated the two germline ends.

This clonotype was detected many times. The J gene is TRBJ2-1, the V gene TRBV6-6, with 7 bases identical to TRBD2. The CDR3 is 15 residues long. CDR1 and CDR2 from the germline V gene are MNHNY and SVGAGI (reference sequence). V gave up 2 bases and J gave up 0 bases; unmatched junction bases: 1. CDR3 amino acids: CASSYGGSSYNEQFF. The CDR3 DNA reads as TGTGCCAGCAGTTACGGCGGGAGCTCCTACAATGAGCAGTTCTTC.

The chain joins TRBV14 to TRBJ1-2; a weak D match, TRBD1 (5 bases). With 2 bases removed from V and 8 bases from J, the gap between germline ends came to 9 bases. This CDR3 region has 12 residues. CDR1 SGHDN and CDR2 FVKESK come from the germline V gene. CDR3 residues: CASSQKGLGYTF. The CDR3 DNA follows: TGTGCCAGCAGCCAAAAGGGGCTCGGCTACACCTTC.

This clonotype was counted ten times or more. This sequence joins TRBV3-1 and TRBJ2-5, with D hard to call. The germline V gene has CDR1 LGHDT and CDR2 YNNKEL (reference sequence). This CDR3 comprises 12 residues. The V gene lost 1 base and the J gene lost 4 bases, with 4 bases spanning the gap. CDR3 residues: CASSQGGETQYF. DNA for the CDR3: TGTGCCAGCAGCCAAGGAGGAGAGACCCAGTACTTC.

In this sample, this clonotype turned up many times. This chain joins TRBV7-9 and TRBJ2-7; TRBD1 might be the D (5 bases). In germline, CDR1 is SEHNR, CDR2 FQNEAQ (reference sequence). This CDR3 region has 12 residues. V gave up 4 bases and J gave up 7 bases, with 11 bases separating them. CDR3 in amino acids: CASSSRQTEQYF. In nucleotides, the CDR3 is TGTGCCAGCAGCTCCCGACAGACGGAGCAGTACTTC. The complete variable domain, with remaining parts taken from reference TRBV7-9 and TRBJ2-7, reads DTGVSQNPRHKITKRGQNVTFRCDPISEHNRLYWYRQTLGQGPEFLTYFQNEAQLEKSRLLSDRFSAERPKGSFSTLEIQRTEQGDSAMYLCASSSRQTEQYFGPGTRLTVT.